The 30 T cell receptor beta chains listed next were all sequenced from one sample in a study of metastatic and nonmetastatic thyroid tumors. The entire patient cohort was treatment-naive prior to thyroid surgery. TCRdb reprocessed the PCR reads via MiXCR. The sample has around 26,000 clones, roughly 20% seen once; the top ten hold 4.4%. The sequencing sample was made of adjacent normal tissue. The receptor set was obtained from a female donor with papillary thyroid cancer or a benign thyroid nodule (not recorded which). Some clones in this sample may be carry-over from other donors' samples.

By sample fraction, this clone is medium-sized. The V call is TRBV2, the J call TRBJ2-7, with 9 bases aligning to TRBD2. The germline gives CDR1 SNHLY, CDR2 FYNNEI. This CDR3 is 14 amino acids long. V trimming: 6 bases; J trimming: 4 bases; junction bases outside the gene matches: 7. The CDR3 loop reads CASRGASGKYEQYF. In DNA, the CDR3 is TGTGCCAGCAGGGGAGCTAGCGGGAAATACGAGCAGTACTTC.

On this clone: A read error is possible here, since a much larger clone lies one base away. The rearrangement uses TRBV4-1 and TRBJ2-2; 11 positions match TRBD2. The CDR3 runs 15 residues. Germline CDR1 is MGHRA and CDR2 is YSYEKL. The CDR3 sequence: CASGIAGGPGGGLFF. CDR3 in DNA: TGCGCCAGCGGGATAGCGGGAGGGCCTGGCGGGGGGCTGTTTTTT.

This clone was detected many times. The gene calls are TRBV11-2 and TRBJ2-5; 9 bases match TRBD2. V gave up 0 bases and J gave up 4 bases; unmatched junction bases: 6. The CDR3 is made up of 16 amino acids. CDR1 is SGHAT, CDR2 FQNNGV, per germline. CDR3: CASSLEGGRAPETQYF. The CDR3 nucleotides are TGTGCCAGCAGCTTAGAAGGCGGGAGGGCCCCAGAGACCCAGTACTTC.

This clone was picked up one time. This chain links TRBV18 with TRBJ2-5; TRBD2 agrees at 8 bases. CDR1 KGHSH and CDR2 LQKENI come from the germline V gene. There are 15 residues in the CDR3. The V gene end was trimmed by 6 bases and the J gene end by 7 bases; junction bases not matched to a gene: 13. The CDR3, as DNA: TGTGCCAGCTCCCCCGAGGCGGGACGGGGGGGGACCCAGTACTTC. It specifies CASSPEAGRGGTQYF.

This clone was observed at least ten times. The chain couples TRBV28 to TRBJ2-3, with 10 bases fitting TRBD1. The germline gives CDR1 MDHEN, CDR2 SYDVKM. CDR3 length: 16 residues. Trimming cost V 7 bases and J 4 bases; bases outside gene matches: 11. As DNA, the CDR3 is TGTGCCAGCACCGCCCGCGGGGACAGGGGCCCAGATACGCAGTATTTT. Encoded protein: CASTARGDRGPDTQYF.

This chain connects TRBV7-8 to TRBJ1-3; D is unclear. CDR3 length: 11 amino acids. The germline V gene encodes CDR1 SGHVS and CDR2 FQNEAQ. V shed 6 bases and J shed 5 bases, with 5 bases lying between them. Written as DNA, the CDR3 is TGTGCCAGCAGATTACGAAACACCATATATTTT. Translating gives CASRLRNTIYF.

This clone was seen at least ten times. Just one base apart from a much larger clone, this may be a read error. The conserved final phenylalanine or tryptophan is absent from the CDR3, which likely points to a read error. The chain recombines TRBV27 with TRBJ2-3; D possibly corresponds to TRBD1 (6 bases). The CDR3 runs 14 residues. Germline V gene sequence: CDR1 MNHEY, CDR2 SMNVEV (reference sequence). V was cut by 10 bases and J by 0 bases, with 14 bases left in between. CDR3 loop: CATRGLLSTDTQYS. Here the CDR3 DNA reads TGTGCCACCAGGGGTCTTCTCAGCACAGATACGCAGTATTCT.

The sample holds many counts of this clone. The chain employs TRBV2 and TRBJ2-1; a weak D match, TRBD2 (5 bases). With 4 bases removed from V and 9 bases from J, the gap between germline ends came to 13 bases. The CDR3 loop spans 13 amino acids. The V gene's germline CDR1 is SNHLY and CDR2 FYNNEI. CDR3 nucleotides: TGTGCCAGCAGTGTATTAGGACTTGGTGAGCAGTTCTTC. It specifies CASSVLGLGEQFF.

A note on this clone: A read error may explain this, as a much larger clone is one base away. V and J are TRBV18 and TRBJ2-3, with D perhaps TRBD2 (5 bases). The germline V gene has CDR1 KGHSH and CDR2 LQKENI. CDR3 size: 11 residues. V lost 10 bases to trimming and J lost 5 bases, with 10 bases between them. The CDR3 sequence: CATLSGDTQYF. The CDR3 DNA reads as TGTGCCACCCTCAGCGGAGATACGCAGTATTTT.

This clone was detected ten times or more. This chain links TRBV20-1 with TRBJ2-3; weak D call: TRBD2 (7 bases). The CDR3 sequence is 15 residues long. Germline V gene data show CDR1 as DFQATT and CDR2 as SNEGSKA (reference sequence). Trimming took 0 bases from V and 2 from J, leaving 12 bases between them. The CDR3 spells CSAREGGGPTDTQYF. In DNA, the CDR3 is TGCAGTGCTAGAGAAGGGGGAGGGCCCACAGATACGCAGTATTTT.

This clone was recorded at least ten times. The chain carries TRBV25-1 and TRBJ1-2, with D possibly matching TRBD1 (6 bases). Per the germline V gene, CDR1 is MGHDK and CDR2 is SYGVNS. V lost 2 bases and J lost 4, with 11 bases in between. The CDR3 contains 14 residues. The CDR3 loop is CASSETGQIYGYTF. In DNA form, the CDR3 reads TGTGCCAGCAGTGAAACCGGACAGATCTATGGCTACACCTTC.

Concerning this clone: A clone one base away is much larger, so this may be a read error. At the DNA level, this CDR3 is encoded by other sequences in the same sample as well. The chain carries TRBV5-6 and TRBJ2-4; D is uncertain. CDR3 length equals 15 residues. Germline CDR1 reads SGHDT; CDR2 reads YYEEEE. V was cut by 0 bases and J by 3 bases, with 10 bases left in between. The CDR3 DNA sequence: TGTGCCAGCAGCTTGGTAACTTCAGGCAAAAACATTCAGTACTTC. Encoded protein: CASSLVTSGKNIQYF.

In the case of this clone: Here the CDR3 omits its conserved ending phenylalanine or tryptophan, so a read error is the likely source. The DNA is omitted, as the CDR3 cannot be located on it reliably, and the CDR3 follows TCRdb's listing. The chain has TRBV4-3 and TRBJ1-2; the table calls TRBD1, which could not be checked here. Germline assignment: CDR1 LGHNA and CDR2 YSLEER. The CDR3 length equals 15 residues, ends included. The CDR3 sequence is CASSPLGGGIYGYSC.

This clone was counted many times. The chain has TRBV12-3 or TRBV12-4 and TRBJ2-4, with D perhaps TRBD1 (5 bases). With 4 bases removed from V and 3 bases from J, the gap between germline ends came to 19 bases. The CDR3 loop spans 17 amino acids. CDR3 DNA sequence: TGTGCCAGCAGTTGGGGTCACGACTCTCAGGGCAAAAACATTCAGTACTTC. Encoded protein: CASSWGHDSQGKNIQYF.

The chain carries TRBV6-1 and TRBJ2-2, with D uncertain. Trimming took 5 bases from V and 0 from J, leaving 10 bases between them. Germline CDR1 and CDR2: MNHNS and SASEGT. The CDR3 loop spans 15 amino acids. The CDR3 loop reads CASSPRTANTGELFF. The CDR3 DNA is TGTGCCAGCAGTCCGCGGACGGCGAACACCGGGGAGCTGTTTTTT.

This clone was seen repeatedly, ten times or more. V and J are TRBV9 and TRBJ1-6; D is ambiguous. CDR1 is SGDLS and CDR2 is YYNGEE in the germline V gene. This CDR3 region has 15 residues. Trimming removed 4 bases at V and 8 bases at J, with 16 bases between. The CDR3 nucleotides read TGTGCCAGCAGCAGTGGGGTGTGGTCCTATTCACCCCTCCACTTT. It encodes CASSSGVWSYSPLHF.

This clone has at least ten counts. The chain is built from TRBV15 and TRBJ1-2; 8 bases are shared with TRBD1. The germline V gene has CDR1 LNHNV and CDR2 YYDKDF (reference sequence). After removal of 6 bases from V and 4 bases from J, the junction contained 10 bases not matched to a gene. CDR3 length: 15 residues. CDR3 bases: TGTGCCACCAGTACGGGACAGGCGGCGGGCTATGGCTACACCTTC. Protein product: CATSTGQAAGYGYTF.

As concerns this clone: This could be a read error, since a much larger clone is one nucleotide away. J is TRBJ2-3 and V is TRBV5-4; no clear D gene. CDR3 length equals 15 residues. The germline CDR1 and CDR2 sequences are SGHNT and YYREEE (reference sequence). V lost 5 bases to trimming and J lost 2 bases, with 15 bases between them. CDR3 protein: CASSPKGDFTDTQYF. The CDR3 region has the DNA TGTGCCAGCAGTCCTAAAGGAGACTTCACAGATACGCAGTATTTT.

The gene calls are TRBV5-2 and TRBJ2-7; whether TRBD2, the table's D call, matches the DNA was not checked. TRBV5-2 is a pseudogene locus. CDR3 length equals 21 residues. This CDR3 is CASNLASQGPCYGLHSYEQYF. Written as DNA, the CDR3 is TGTGCCAGCAACTTGGCTAGTCAGGGGCCCTGCTATGGGCTACACTCCTACGAGCAGTACTTC.

A few counts support this clone. A much bigger clone sits one base away, suggesting this may be a read error. The V call is TRBV6-1, the J call TRBJ2-1; no clear D gene. This CDR3 has 13 residues. The germline gives CDR1 MNHNS, CDR2 SASEGT. The CDR3 here is CASSWTERNERFF. The CDR3 DNA reads as TGTGCCAGTTCATGGACCGAGAGAAATGAGCGGTTCTTC.

This clone is categorized as medium-sized. The V and J genes are TRBV6-2 or TRBV6-3 and TRBJ1-1, with a tentative D call TRBD1 (6 bases). Trimming took off 3 bases at V and 7 bases at J, with 12 bases between the two ends. This CDR3 comprises 13 residues. Germline loops: CDR1 MNHEY, CDR2 SVGEGT. The CDR3 spells CASSYAGENEAFF. The CDR3 DNA reads as TGTGCCAGCAGTTATGCAGGGGAGAATGAAGCTTTCTTT.

This clone has at least ten counts. The V and J genes are TRBV3-1 and TRBJ2-5; a weak D match, TRBD2 (5 bases). The CDR3 has 15 residues. The V and J ends lost 0 bases and 2 bases respectively, with 10 bases between them. Per the germline V gene, CDR1 is LGHDT and CDR2 is YNNKEL (reference sequence). Here the CDR3 reads CASSQDPSRQETQYF. CDR3 DNA sequence: TGTGCCAGCAGCCAAGATCCTAGCAGACAAGAGACCCAGTACTTC.

This clone was recorded at least ten times. In DNA form, the CDR3 reads TGCAGTGCTAGATCGCTAGCGGGAGAGTCTGCAGATACGCAGTATTTT. Its protein product is CSARSLAGESADTQYF. The chain recombines TRBV20-1 with TRBJ2-3; 10 nucleotides match TRBD2. CDR1 DFQATT and CDR2 SNEGSKA come from the germline V gene (reference sequence). J was trimmed by 4 bases and V by 2 bases; bases with no gene match: 9. The CDR3 covers 16 residues.

This clone was recorded at least ten times. The rearrangement links TRBV19 to TRBJ2-3; D gene ambiguous. Trimming pared 5 bases from V and 4 bases from J, leaving 13 bases between. The CDR3 runs to 14 residues. Germline CDR1 and CDR2: LNHDA and SQIVND (reference sequence). CDR3 loop: CASSPSGGADTQYF. CDR3 sequence (DNA): TGTGCCAGTAGTCCTAGTGGTGGGGCAGATACGCAGTATTTT.

In its sample, this clone was seen a few times. The V and J genes are TRBV5-1 and TRBJ1-2; D ambiguous. This CDR3 is 13 amino acids long. Germline assignment: CDR1 SGHRS and CDR2 YFSETQ. Between the trimmed V and J ends, which lost 4 bases and 4 bases, there was a span of 11 bases. CDR3 protein: CASSPYRTYGYTF. The CDR3 bases are TGCGCCAGCAGCCCGTATCGCACCTATGGCTACACCTTC.

This clone was recorded many times. The V gene is TRBV7-2, the J gene TRBJ2-1; no clear D. V was pared by 0 bases and J by 6 bases, with 12 bases between. Germline values: CDR1 SGHTA, CDR2 FQGNSA. This CDR3 spans 15 amino acids. The CDR3 protein is CASSLAPAQSNEQFF. CDR3 coding DNA: TGTGCCAGCAGCTTAGCCCCGGCCCAGTCCAATGAGCAGTTCTTC.

The chain combines TRBV6-1 with TRBJ1-2, with D unclear. Germline V lookup: CDR1 MNHNS, CDR2 SASEGT. V lost 8 bases and J lost 1, with 5 bases in between. This CDR3 is built from 11 residues. Here the CDR3 reads CASLVNYGYTF. The CDR3 nucleotides are TGTGCCAGCTTGGTTAACTATGGCTACACCTTC.

To note about this clone: An end of the junction differs from the germline gene, which may be a read error. The V call is TRBV24-1, the J call TRBJ2-1; 7 nucleotides align to TRBD2. CDR3 size: 12 residues. CDR1 is KGHDR, CDR2 SFDVKD, per germline. CDR3 DNA: TGTGCCGCCTCCTCAGCGGGGAGTGAGCAGATCTTC. Translated, it gives CAASSAGSEQIF.

The chain links TRBV5-1 to TRBJ1-1; TRBD1 aligns across 7 bases. The CDR3 sequence is 16 residues long. J was trimmed by 1 base and V by 4 bases; bases with no gene match: 10. Germline CDR1 reads SGHRS; CDR2 reads YFSETQ. This CDR3 reads CASSPRQGRRNTEAFF. The CDR3 DNA reads as TGCGCCAGCAGCCCCCGACAGGGTAGGAGGAACACTGAAGCTTTCTTT.

Notes on this clone: Likely a read error: the CDR3 ends without its conserved phenylalanine or tryptophan. The chain carries TRBV7-3 and TRBJ1-1; unclear D gene. CDR3 length: 13 amino acids. Germline-derived CDR1 and CDR2 are SGHTA and FQGTGA. For the CDR3, the DNA is TGTGCCAGCAGCTTGGACCGAGACACCGAAGCTTTCCTT. It encodes CASSLDRDTEAFL.